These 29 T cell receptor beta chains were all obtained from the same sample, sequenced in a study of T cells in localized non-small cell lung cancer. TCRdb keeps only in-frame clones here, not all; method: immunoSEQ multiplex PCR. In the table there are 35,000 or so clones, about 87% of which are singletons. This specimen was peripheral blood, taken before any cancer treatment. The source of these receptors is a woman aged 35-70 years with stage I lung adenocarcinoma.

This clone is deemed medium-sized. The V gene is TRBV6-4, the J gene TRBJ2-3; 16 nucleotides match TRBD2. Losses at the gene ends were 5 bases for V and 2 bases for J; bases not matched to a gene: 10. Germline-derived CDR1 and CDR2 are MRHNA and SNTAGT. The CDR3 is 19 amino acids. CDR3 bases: TGTGCCAGCAGTCTGGGACTAGCGGGAGGGCCAGGGTCCACAGATACGCAGTATTTT. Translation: CASSLGLAGGPGSTDTQYF.

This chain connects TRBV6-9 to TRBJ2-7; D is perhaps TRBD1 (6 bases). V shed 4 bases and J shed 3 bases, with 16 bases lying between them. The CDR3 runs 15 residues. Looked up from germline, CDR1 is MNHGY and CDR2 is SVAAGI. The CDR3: CASSSRDTACYEQYF. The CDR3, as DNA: TGTGCCAGCAGTTCCCGGGACACGGCTTGCTACGAGCAGTACTTC.

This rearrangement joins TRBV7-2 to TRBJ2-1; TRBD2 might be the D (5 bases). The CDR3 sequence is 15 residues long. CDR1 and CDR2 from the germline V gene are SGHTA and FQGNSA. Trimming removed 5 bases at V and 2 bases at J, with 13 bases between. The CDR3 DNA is TGTGCCAGCAGCGCCAGCGGAGCTACCTACAATGAGCAGTTCTTC. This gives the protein CASSASGATYNEQFF.

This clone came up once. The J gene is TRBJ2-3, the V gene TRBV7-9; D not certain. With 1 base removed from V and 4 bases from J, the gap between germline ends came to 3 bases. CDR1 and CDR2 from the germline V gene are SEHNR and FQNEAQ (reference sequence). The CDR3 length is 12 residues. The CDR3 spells CASSLVSDTQYF. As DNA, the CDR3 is TGTGCCAGCAGCTTAGTTTCAGATACGCAGTATTTT.

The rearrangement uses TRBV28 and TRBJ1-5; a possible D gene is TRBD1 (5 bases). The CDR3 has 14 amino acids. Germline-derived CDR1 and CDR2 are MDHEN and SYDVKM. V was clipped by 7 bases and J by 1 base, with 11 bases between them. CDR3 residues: CASNLSGSNQPQHF. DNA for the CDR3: TGTGCCAGCAACTTATCAGGGAGCAATCAGCCCCAGCATTTT.

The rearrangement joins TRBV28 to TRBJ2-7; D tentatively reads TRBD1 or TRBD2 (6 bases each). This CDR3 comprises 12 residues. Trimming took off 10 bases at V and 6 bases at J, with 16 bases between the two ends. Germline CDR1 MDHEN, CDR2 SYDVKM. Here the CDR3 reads CATRGVAIEQYF. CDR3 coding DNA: TGTGCCACTAGGGGGGTGGCCATCGAGCAGTACTTC.

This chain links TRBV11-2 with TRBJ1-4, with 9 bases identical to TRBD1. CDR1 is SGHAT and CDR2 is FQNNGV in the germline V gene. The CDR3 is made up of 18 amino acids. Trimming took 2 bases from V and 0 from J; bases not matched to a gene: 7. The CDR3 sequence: CASSLRTGATATNEKLFF. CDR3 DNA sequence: TGTGCCAGCAGCTTAAGGACAGGGGCCACGGCAACTAATGAAAAACTGTTTTTT.

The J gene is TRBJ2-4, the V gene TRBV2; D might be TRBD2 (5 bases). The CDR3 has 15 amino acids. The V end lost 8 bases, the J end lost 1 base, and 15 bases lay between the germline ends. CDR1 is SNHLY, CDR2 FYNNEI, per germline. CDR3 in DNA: TGTGCCAGCGGCGGACTTACCGCGGCCAAAAACATTCAGTACTTC. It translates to CASGGLTAAKNIQYF.

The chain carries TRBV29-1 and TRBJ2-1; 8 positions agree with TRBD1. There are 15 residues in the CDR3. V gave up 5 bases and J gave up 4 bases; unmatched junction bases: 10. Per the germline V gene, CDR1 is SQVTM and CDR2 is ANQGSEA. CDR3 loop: CSVPRGRDSYNEQFF. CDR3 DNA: TGCAGCGTTCCCAGGGGGCGGGATTCATACAATGAGCAGTTCTTC.

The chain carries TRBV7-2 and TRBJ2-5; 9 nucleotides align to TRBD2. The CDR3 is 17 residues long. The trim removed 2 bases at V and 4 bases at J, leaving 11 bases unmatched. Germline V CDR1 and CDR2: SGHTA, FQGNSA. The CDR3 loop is CASSLYGGRASGETQYF. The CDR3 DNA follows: TGTGCCAGCAGCTTATACGGCGGGAGGGCCTCGGGAGAGACCCAGTACTTC.

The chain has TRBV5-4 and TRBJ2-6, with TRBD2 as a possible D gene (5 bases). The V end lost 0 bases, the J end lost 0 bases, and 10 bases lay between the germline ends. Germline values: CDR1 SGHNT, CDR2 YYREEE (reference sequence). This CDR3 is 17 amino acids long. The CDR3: CASSLDLGSSGANVLTF. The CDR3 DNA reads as TGTGCCAGCAGCTTGGACCTAGGGAGCTCTGGGGCCAACGTCCTGACTTTC. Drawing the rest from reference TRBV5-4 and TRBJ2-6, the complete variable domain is ETGVTQSPTHLIKTRGQQVTLRCSSQSGHNTVSWYQQALGQGPQFIFQYYREEENGRGNFPPRFSGLQFPNYSSELNVNALELDDSALYLCASSLDLGSSGANVLTFGAGSRLTVL.

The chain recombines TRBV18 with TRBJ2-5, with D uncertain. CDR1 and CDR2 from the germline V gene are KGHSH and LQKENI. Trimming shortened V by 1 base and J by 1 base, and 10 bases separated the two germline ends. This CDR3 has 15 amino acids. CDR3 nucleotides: TGTGCCAGCTCACCACGGGTTGCTGCCCAAGAGACCCAGTACTTC. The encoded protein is CASSPRVAAQETQYF.

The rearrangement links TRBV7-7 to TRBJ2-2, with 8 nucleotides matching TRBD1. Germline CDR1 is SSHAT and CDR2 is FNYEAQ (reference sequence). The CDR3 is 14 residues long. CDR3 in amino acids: CASGRTGSAGELFF. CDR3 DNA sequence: TGTGCTAGCGGAAGGACAGGGTCGGCCGGGGAGCTGTTTTTT. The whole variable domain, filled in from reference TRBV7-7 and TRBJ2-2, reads GAGVSQSPRYKVTKRGQDVTLRCDPISSHATLYWYQQALGQGPEFLTYFNYEAQPDKSGLPSDRFSAERPEGSISTLTIQRTEQRDSAMYRCASGRTGSAGELFFGEGSRLTVL.

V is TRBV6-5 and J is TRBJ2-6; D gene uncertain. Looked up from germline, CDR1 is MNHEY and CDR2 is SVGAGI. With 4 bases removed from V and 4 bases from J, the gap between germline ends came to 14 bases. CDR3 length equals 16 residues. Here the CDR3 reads CASSSRHRTGANVLTF. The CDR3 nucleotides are TGTGCCAGCAGTTCCCGTCATAGAACGGGGGCCAACGTCCTGACTTTC.

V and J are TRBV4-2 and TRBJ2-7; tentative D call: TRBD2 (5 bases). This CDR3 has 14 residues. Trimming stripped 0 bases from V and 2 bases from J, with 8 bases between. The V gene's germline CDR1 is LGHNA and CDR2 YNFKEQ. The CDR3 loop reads CASSQDAAAYEQYF. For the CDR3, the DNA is TGTGCCAGCAGCCAAGATGCAGCGGCCTACGAGCAGTACTTC.

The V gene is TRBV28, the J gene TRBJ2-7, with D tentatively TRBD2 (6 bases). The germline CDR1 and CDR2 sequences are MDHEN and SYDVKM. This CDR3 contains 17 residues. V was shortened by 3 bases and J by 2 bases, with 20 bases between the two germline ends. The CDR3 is CASSLVSKRVLTYEQYF. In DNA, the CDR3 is TGTGCCAGCAGTTTGGTCTCCAAGCGGGTACTCACCTACGAGCAGTACTTC.

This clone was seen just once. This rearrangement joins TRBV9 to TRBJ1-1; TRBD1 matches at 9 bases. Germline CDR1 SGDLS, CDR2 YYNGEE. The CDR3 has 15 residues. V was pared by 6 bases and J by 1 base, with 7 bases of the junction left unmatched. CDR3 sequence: CASTTGGGRNTEAFF. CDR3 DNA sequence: TGTGCCAGCACAACAGGGGGCGGCAGGAACACTGAAGCTTTCTTT.

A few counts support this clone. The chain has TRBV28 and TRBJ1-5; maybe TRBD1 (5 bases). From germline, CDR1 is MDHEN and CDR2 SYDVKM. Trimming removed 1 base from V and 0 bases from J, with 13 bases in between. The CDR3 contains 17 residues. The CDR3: CASSLSGAHYSNQPQHF. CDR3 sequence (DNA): TGTGCCAGCAGTTTATCCGGGGCCCATTATAGCAATCAGCCCCAGCATTTT.

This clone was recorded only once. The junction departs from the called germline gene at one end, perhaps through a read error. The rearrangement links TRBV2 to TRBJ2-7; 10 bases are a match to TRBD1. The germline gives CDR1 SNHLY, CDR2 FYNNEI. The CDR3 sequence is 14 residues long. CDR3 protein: CASSETPRQGALLF. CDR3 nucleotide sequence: TGTGCCAGCAGTGAAACCCCCCGACAGGGGGCGCTTCTGTTC.

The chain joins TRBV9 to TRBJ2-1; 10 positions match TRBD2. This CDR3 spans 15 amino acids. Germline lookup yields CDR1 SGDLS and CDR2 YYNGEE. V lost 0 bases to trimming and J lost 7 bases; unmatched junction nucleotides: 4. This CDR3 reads CASSVDSGRTNEQFF. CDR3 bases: TGTGCCAGCAGCGTAGATAGCGGGAGGACGAATGAGCAGTTCTTC.

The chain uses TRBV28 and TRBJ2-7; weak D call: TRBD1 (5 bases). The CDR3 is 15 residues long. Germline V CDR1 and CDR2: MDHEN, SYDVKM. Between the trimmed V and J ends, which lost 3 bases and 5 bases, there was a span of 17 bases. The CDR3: CASSFRGKRAHEQYF. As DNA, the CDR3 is TGTGCCAGCAGTTTTAGGGGAAAGCGAGCTCACGAGCAGTACTTC.

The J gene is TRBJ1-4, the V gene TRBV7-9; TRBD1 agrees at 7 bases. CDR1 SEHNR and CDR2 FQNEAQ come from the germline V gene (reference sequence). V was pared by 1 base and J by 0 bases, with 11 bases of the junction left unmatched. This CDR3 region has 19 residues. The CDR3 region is CASSLDSTGWRATNEKLFF. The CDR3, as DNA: TGTGCCAGCAGCTTAGACTCGACAGGGTGGCGCGCAACTAATGAAAAACTGTTTTTT.

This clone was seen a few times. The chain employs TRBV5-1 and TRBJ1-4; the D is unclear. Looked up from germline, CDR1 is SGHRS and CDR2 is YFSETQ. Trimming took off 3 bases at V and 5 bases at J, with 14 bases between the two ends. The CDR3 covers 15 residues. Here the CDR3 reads CASSYTEAGNEKLFF. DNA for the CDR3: TGCGCCAGCAGCTATACAGAAGCGGGGAATGAAAAACTGTTTTTT.

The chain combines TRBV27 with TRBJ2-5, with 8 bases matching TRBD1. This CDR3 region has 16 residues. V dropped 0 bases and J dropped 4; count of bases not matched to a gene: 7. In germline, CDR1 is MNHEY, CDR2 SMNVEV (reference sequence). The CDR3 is CASSLSFQGAGETQYF. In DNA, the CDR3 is TGTGCCAGCAGTTTATCTTTTCAGGGGGCGGGAGAGACCCAGTACTTC.

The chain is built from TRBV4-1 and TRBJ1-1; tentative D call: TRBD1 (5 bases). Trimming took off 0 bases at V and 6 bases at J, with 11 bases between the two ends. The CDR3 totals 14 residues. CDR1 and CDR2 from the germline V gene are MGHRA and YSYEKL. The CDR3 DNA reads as TGCGCCAGCAGCCAAGATGGGGGACTCCCTGAAGCTTTCTTT. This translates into CASSQDGGLPEAFF.

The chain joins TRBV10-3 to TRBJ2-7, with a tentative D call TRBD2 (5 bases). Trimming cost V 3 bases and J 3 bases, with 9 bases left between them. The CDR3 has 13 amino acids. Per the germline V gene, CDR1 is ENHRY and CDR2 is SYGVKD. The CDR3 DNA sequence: TGTGCCATCAGTGAAATGGAGGACTACGAGCAGTACTTC. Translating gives CAISEMEDYEQYF.

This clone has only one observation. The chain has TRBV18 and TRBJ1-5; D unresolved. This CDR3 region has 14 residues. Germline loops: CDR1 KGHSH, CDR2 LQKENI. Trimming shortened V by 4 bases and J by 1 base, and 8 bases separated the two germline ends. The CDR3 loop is CASSQGRSNQPQHF. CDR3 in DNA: TGTGCCAGCTCACAGGGTAGGAGCAATCAGCCCCAGCATTTT.

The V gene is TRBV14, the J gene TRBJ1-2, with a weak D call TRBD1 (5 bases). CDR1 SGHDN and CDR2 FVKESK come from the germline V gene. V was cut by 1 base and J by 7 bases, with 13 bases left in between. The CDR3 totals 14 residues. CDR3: CASSQANMGVGYTF. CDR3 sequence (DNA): TGTGCCAGCAGCCAAGCTAACATGGGGGTTGGCTACACCTTC.

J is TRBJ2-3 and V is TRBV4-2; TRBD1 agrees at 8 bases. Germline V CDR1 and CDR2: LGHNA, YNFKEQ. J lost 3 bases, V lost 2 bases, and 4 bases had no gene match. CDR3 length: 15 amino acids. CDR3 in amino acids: CASSQQGASTDTQYF. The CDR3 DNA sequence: TGTGCCAGCAGCCAACAGGGGGCGTCGACAGATACGCAGTATTTT.